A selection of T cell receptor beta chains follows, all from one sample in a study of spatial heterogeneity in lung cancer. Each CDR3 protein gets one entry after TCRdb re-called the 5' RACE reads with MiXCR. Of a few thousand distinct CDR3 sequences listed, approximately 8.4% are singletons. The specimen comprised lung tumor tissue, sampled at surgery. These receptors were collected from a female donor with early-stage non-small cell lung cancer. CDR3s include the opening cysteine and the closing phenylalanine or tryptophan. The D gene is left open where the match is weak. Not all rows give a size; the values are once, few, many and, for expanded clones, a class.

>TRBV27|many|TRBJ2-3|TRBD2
TGTGCCAGCGTACCTGGCGGGGGGCCCACAGATACGCAGTATTTT
CASVPGGGPTDTQYF
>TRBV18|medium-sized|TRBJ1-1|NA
TGTGCCAGCTCACCCTCCAGGGTGGACGTGGTTTTCTTT
CASSPSRVDVVFF
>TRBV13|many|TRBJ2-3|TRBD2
TGTGCCAGCAGCTTAGGGACTAGCGGGGGCACAGATACGCAGTATTTT
CASSLGTSGGTDTQYF
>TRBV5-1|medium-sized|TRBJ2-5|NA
TGCGCCAGCAGCTTGGATGGCAGAGCTCAAGAGACCCAGTACTTC
CASSLDGRAQETQYF
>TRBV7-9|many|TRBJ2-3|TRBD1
TGTGCCAGCAGCATGGGACAGCGTGTGTTGTCGGATACGCAGTATTTT
CASSMGQRVLSDTQYF
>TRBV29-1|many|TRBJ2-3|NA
TGCAGCATCAGGGGCACAGATACGCAGTATTTT
CSIRGTDTQYF
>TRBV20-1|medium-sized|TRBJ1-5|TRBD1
TGCAGTGCTGCGCCAGGGGGCTGGAGCAATCAGCCCCAGCATTTT
CSAAPGGWSNQPQHF
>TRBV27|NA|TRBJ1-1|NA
TGTGCCAGCCACAGGTTATTGGGTGGTATGAACACTGAAGCTTTCTTT
CASHRLLGGMNTEAFF
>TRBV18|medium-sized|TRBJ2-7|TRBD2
TGTGCCAGCTCACCACTGACCGGGACTAGCGGAACCTACGAGCAGTACTTC
CASSPLTGTSGTYEQYF
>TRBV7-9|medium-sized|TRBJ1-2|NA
TGTGCCAGCAGCTTATGGCGGACCTATGGCTACACCTTC
CASSLWRTYGYTF
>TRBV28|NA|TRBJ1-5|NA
TGTGCCAGCAGTTTAAAGGGATTTAGGAGCAATCAGCCCCAGCATTTT
CASSLKGFRSNQPQHF
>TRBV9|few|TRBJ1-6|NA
TGTGCCAGCAGTGGGACACCTTATAATTCACCCCTCCACTTT
CASSGTPYNSPLHF
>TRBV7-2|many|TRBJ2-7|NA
TGTGCCAGCAGCAGATACAGCCACGAGCAGTACTTC
CASSRYSHEQYF
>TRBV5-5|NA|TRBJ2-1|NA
TGTGCCAGCAGCTTCATGTTGCGGGGAGGTCCCAATGAGCAGTTCTTC
CASSFMLRGGPNEQFF
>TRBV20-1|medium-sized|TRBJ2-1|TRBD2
TGCAGTGCTACGAGACTAGCGGGAGCCTACAATGAGCAGTTCTTC
CSATRLAGAYNEQFF
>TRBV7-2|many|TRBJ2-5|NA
TGTGCCAGCCGCTTCCAAGAGACCCAGTACTTC
CASRFQETQYF
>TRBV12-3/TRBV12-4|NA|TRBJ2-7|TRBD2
TGTGCCAGCAGACCGGGACTAGCGACTCACTACGAGCAGTACTTC
CASRPGLATHYEQYF
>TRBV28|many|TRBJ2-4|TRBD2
TGTGCCAGCAGTCCTATAGGGCGCTGGGGGGGAAGTCTAGCCAAAAACATTCAGTACTTC
CASSPIGRWGGSLAKNIQYF
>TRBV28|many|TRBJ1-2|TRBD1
TGTGCCAGCAGTTTACGCCCAGGGGGCGTTGTAGATTCTGGCTACACCTTC
CASSLRPGGVVDSGYTF
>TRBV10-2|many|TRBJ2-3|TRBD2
TGCGCCAGCAACCCCCCGGGACTAGCGACAGATACGCAGTATTTT
CASNPPGLATDTQYF
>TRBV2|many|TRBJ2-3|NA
TGTGCCAAACGAATCTTCACAGATACGCAGTATTTT
CAKRIFTDTQYF
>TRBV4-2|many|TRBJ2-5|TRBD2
TGTGCCAGCAGCCAAGAGTCTGACGGGGGGGCCCAAGAGACCCAGTACTTC
CASSQESDGGAQETQYF
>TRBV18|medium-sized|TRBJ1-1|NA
TGTGCCAGCTCACCACAGGGGCCGAGGACTGAAGCTTTCTTT
CASSPQGPRTEAFF
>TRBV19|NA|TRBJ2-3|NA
TGTGCCAGTAGTCCTCGGGGTAGCGGAGCCACAGATACGCAGTATTTT
CASSPRGSGATDTQYF
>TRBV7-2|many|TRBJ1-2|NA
TGTGCCAGCAGCCCGAGCGGCTTTAGCGAGGGCTACACCTTC
CASSPSGFSEGYTF
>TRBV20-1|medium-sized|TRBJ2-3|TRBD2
TGCAGTGCTAGTAATTTTCGGCGGGGGGGAAGCACAGATACGCAGTATTTT
CSASNFRRGGSTDTQYF
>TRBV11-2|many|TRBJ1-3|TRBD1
TGTGCCAGCAGCTTAGAACTTGTCCAGGGGGCTGGAAACACCATATATTTT
CASSLELVQGAGNTIYF
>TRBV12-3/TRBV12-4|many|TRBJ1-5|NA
TGTGCCAGCAGTCAGCAGGGATATAGCAATCAGCCCCAGCATTTT
CASSQQGYSNQPQHF
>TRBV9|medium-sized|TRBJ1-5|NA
TGTGCCAGCAGCGTAGGTGCGCTAGGCAATCAGCCCCAGCATTTT
CASSVGALGNQPQHF
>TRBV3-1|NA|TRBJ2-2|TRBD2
TGTGCCAGCAGCCAAGACAGACTAGCGGGGACCGGGGAGCTGTTTTTT
CASSQDRLAGTGELFF
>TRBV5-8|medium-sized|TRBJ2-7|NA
TGTGCCAGCAGCTCCTCGTTATACGAGCAGTACTTC
CASSSSLYEQYF
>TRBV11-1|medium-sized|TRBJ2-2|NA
TGTGCCAGCTTCCCCGGGGGTAACACCGGGGAGCTGTTTTTT
CASFPGGNTGELFF
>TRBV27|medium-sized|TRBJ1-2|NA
TGTGCCAGCAGTTTGCGAGGAGGTCCTAACTATGGCTACACCTTC
CASSLRGGPNYGYTF
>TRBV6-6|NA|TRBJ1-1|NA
TGTGCCAGCAGTTACGGGGGCACTGAAGCTTTCTTT
CASSYGGTEAFF
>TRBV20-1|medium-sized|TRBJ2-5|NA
TGCAGTGCTAGAAGGGGTCCTAGCAGACAAGAGACCCAGTACTTC
CSARRGPSRQETQYF
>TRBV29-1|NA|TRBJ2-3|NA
TGCAGCGTTGAGTGGGTTAGCACAGATACGCAGTATTTT
CSVEWVSTDTQYF
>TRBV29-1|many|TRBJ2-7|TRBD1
TGCAGCGTTGAAGCCCCGGGACAGCTCTACGAGCAGTACTTC
CSVEAPGQLYEQYF